This TCR beta chain stems from a study of cytomegalovirus exposure and HLA in healthy donors. Study-level results: The number of N-insertions in an Asian-associated ancestry cluster was reportedly below the approximately 600-donor mean in a later analysis.

As for the donors, each was a healthy bone marrow donor. 60 Vbeta and 13 Jbeta primers were used in PCR. This table comes from immunoSEQ multiplex PCR, and its TCRdb copy is limited to in-frame clones, with some not included. The table records approximately 190,000 clones, around 82% of them present only once. The V and J ends lost 5 bases and 3 bases respectively, with 18 bases between them. The CDR3 sequence is 15 residues long. Germline values: CDR1 SGHRS, CDR2 YFSETQ. On this clone itself: Its antigen is currently unknown.

The sequence came from a woman aged 25 to 39 in good health and CMV-seropositive. The chain has TRBV5-1 and TRBJ2-7; D is ambiguous. Sequenced input: PBMCs. The CDR3 nucleotides read TGCGCCAGCAGAGCCTCTCCGACTTCCAGCTACGAGCAGTACTTC. It yields the protein CASRASPTSSYEQYF.